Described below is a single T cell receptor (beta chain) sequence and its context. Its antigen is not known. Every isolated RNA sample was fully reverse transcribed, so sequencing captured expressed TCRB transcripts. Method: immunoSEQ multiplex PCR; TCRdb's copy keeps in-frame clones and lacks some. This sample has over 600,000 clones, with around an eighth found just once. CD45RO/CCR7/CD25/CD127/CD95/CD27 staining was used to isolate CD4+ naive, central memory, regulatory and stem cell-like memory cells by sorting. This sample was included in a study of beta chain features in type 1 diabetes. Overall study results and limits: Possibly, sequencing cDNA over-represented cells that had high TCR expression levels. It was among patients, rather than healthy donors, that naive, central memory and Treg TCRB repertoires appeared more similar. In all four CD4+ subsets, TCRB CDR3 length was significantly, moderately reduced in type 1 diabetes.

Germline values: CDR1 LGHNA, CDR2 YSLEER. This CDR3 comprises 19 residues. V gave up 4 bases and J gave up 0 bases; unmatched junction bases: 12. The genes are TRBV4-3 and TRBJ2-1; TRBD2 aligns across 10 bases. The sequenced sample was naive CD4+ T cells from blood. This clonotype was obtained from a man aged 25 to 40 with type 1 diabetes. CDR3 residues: CASSLRLAGGSFSYNEQFF. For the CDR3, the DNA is TGCGCCAGCAGCCTTCGTTTAGCGGGGGGCTCTTTCTCCTACAATGAGCAGTTCTTC.